The subject of this entry is one TCR beta chain. The ends were cut back, 4 bases at V and 6 bases at J, with 16 bases in the middle. The CDR3 is 15 residues long. Germline values: CDR1 MNHNY, CDR2 SVGAGI (reference sequence). The data stem from a study of shared clonotypes between healthy human individuals. Assay: immunoSEQ multiplex PCR; the TCRdb copy retains only in-frame clones and omits some. The sample includes approximately 2.4 million clones, 90% to 96% seen only once; the top ten take around 0.13%. Sequenced input: naive CD4+ T cells sorted from blood. Described subset: CD45RA+ positively selected. The receptor was derived from a man aged 18 to 29 in good health. The rearrangement joins TRBV6-6 to TRBJ2-1; D gene unclear. The DNA of the CDR3 is TGTGCCAGCAGTTCACAGACTCCAGGCTCCAATGAGCAGTTCTTC. It encodes CASSSQTPGSNEQFF.